The TCR beta chain under discussion was sequenced for a study of T cell repertoires in cytomegalovirus infection (dated by TCRdb to between 2018 and 2020). In terms of the full investigation: Recently identified HLA-C-restricted CMV epitopes, whose presentation resists viral immunomodulation, were targeted by peptide stimulations together with well-studied HLA-B-restricted epitopes. The HLA type of each donor mattered for the analysis, because public TCR beta signatures pointed to carriage of CMV infection along with the matching HLA type. Results the study describes overall, beyond this receptor: In both this cohort and an independent cohort of several hundred donors, the cumulative frequency of public TCR beta family members distinguished carriers of CMV infection plus the relevant HLA type. The ex vivo response was dominated by HLA-C-restricted CMV-specific TCR beta clonotypes, and the single most frequent clonotype in two of eight donors was supplied by these HLA-C-restricted clonotypes.

Sequencing relied on an Illumina HiSeq 1500. TCRdb reprocessed the public reads (quality trimming at Q25 with fastp, clone calling with MiXCR) and kept in-frame beta chains. A single entry per CDR3 protein holds the most common genes and DNA from its merged rows. In all, the sample holds roughly 500,000 distinct CDR3 sequences, and more than 30% of those were seen once. The ten top clones hold roughly a sixth of the sample. The treatment or condition label, read with the paper, signifies: in vitro stimulation with specific CMV peptide epitopes to enrich CMV-specific T cells. The V end loses 7 bases and the J end loses 1 base, and a stretch of 13 bases separates them. Including the terminal cysteine and phenylalanine, the CDR3 comprises 14 residues. The retained sequence is limited to the CDR3, 42 bases, with the frame set at the first base. From the germline V gene, CDR1 is SNHLY and CDR2 is FYNNEI.

This clonotype appeared a few times. The antigen this receptor binds is unknown. Base qualities are not at hand, and no much larger clone is one base apart. In this chain, TRBV2 is recombined with TRBJ2-5; no D gene call is confident. The clonotype comes from a human donor in good health (CMV status not recorded). Some clones in this sample may be carry-over from other donors' samples. The starting material was cultured PBMCs, obtained from culture after CMV antigen stimulation. The CDR3 region has the sequence CASKPASGQETQYF. The sequenced DNA is TGTGCCAGCAAGCCAGCGTCGGGCCAAGAGACCCAGTACTTC.